This entry lists 30 T cell receptor beta chains sequenced from one sample in a study of blood T cell repertoires in COVID-19. Assay used: immunoSEQ multiplex PCR; TCRdb lists only in-frame clones, some missing. The sample contains 200,000 to 300,000 clones, 86% of which appear only once. The specimen was peripheral blood. These receptors all stem from a man in his forties who had recovered from COVID-19.

V gene TRBV5-4 combines with J gene TRBJ2-7; D is perhaps TRBD1 (6 bases). Germline V lookup: CDR1 SGHNT, CDR2 YYREEE (reference sequence). The V gene lost 3 bases and the J gene lost 4 bases, with 17 bases spanning the gap. The CDR3 loop spans 15 amino acids. CDR3 sequence (DNA): TGTGCCAGCAGCTCTGGGCGGACAGACATATACGAGCAGTACTTC. This encodes CASSSGRTDIYEQYF.

This chain joins TRBV11-2 and TRBJ2-7; 9 bases fit TRBD1. After removal of 3 bases from V and 6 bases from J, the junction contained 6 bases not matched to a gene. The length of the CDR3 is 14 residues. The germline gives CDR1 SGHAT, CDR2 FQNNGV. CDR3 coding DNA: TGTGCCAGCAGCTTTCGACAGGGGGGCAGCGAGCAGTACTTC. Protein product: CASSFRQGGSEQYF.

The J gene is TRBJ1-2, the V gene TRBV2; TRBD1 matches 9 bases. V dropped 8 bases and J dropped 7; count of bases not matched to a gene: 17. CDR1 and CDR2 (germline): SNHLY, FYNNEI. This CDR3 comprises 16 residues. Here the CDR3 reads CASGDPGQGFSRGYTF. The CDR3 DNA sequence: TGTGCCAGCGGCGATCCGGGACAGGGATTCTCTCGTGGCTACACCTTC.

This chain uses TRBV2 with TRBJ2-1; 7 nucleotides agree with TRBD2. Looked up from germline, CDR1 is SNHLY and CDR2 is FYNNEI. The CDR3 spans 10 residues. Trimming removed 6 bases from V and 13 bases from J; junction bases left unmatched: 3. The DNA for the CDR3 is TGTGCCAGCAGAGCGGGACTTCAGTTCTTC. Protein sequence: CASRAGLQFF.

V is TRBV7-2 and J is TRBJ2-1; D not certain. The CDR3 runs to 13 residues. V lost 1 base and J 8 bases, leaving 9 bases between the germline ends. The germline V gene has CDR1 SGHTA and CDR2 FQGNSA. CDR3 residues: CASSLGTYDEQFF. The CDR3 coding sequence is TGTGCCAGCAGCTTAGGTACTTACGATGAGCAGTTCTTC.

For this clone: This sequence may be a read error, since a much larger clone differs from it by one base. J is TRBJ2-1 and V is TRBV3-1 (or the pseudogene TRBV3-2), with 10 nucleotides matching TRBD1. With V trimmed by 4 bases and J by 2 bases, 5 bases remained unmatched. Germline CDR1 is LGHDT and CDR2 is YNNKEL (reference sequence). The length of the CDR3 is 16 residues. CDR3 nucleotides: TGTGCCAGCAGCCCCAGAGGGACAGGGGCCTACAATGAGCAGTTCTTC. It specifies CASSPRGTGAYNEQFF.

V and J are TRBV19 and TRBJ1-2; 9 bases agree with TRBD1. Germline CDR1 LNHDA, CDR2 SQIVND (reference sequence). The ends lost 4 bases at V and 2 bases at J; junction bases unmatched: 8. CDR3 length: 16 residues. The CDR3, as DNA: TGTGCCAGTAGTACGTCCCGGGACAGGGAAAACTATGGCTACACCTTC. It is translated as CASSTSRDRENYGYTF.

In its sample, this clone was seen a few times. The chain carries TRBV29-1 and TRBJ1-1; unclear D gene. The CDR3 is 14 amino acids. Trimming took 2 bases from V and 3 from J, leaving 13 bases between them. CDR1 SQVTM and CDR2 ANQGSEA come from the germline V gene. CDR3 sequence: CSVEMRGGYTEAFF. CDR3 nucleotide sequence: TGCAGCGTTGAAATGCGGGGAGGGTACACTGAAGCTTTCTTT.

The CDR3 reads CASSIVSGRDEQYF. As DNA, the CDR3 is TGTGCCAGTAGTATCGTTTCGGGTCGCGACGAGCAGTACTTC. The V call is TRBV19, the J call TRBJ2-7, with unresolved D. Germline CDR1 LNHDA, CDR2 SQIVND (reference sequence). The CDR3 is made up of 14 amino acids. The V gene lost 3 bases and the J gene lost 5 bases, with 14 bases spanning the gap.

This chain connects TRBV9 to TRBJ2-7; 8 positions agree with TRBD2. Looked up from germline, CDR1 is SGDLS and CDR2 is YYNGEE. The CDR3 sequence is 15 residues long. With 4 bases clipped from V and 4 bases from J, the junction kept 10 bases outside the gene matches. The CDR3 loop reads CASSPFGTSQYEQYF. The CDR3, as DNA: TGTGCCAGCAGCCCATTTGGGACTAGTCAGTACGAGCAGTACTTC. Based on the CDR3 plus reference TRBV9 and TRBJ2-7, the full variable domain is DSGVTQTPKHLITATGQRVTLRCSPRSGDLSVYWYQQSLDQGLQFLIQYYNGEERAKGNILERFSAQQFPDLHSELNLSSLELGDSALYFCASSPFGTSQYEQYFGPGTRLTVT.

The chain is built from TRBV14 and TRBJ1-3; D is undetermined. CDR3 length: 12 residues. V was shortened by 2 bases and J by 6 bases, with 5 bases between the two germline ends. Germline values: CDR1 SGHDN, CDR2 FVKESK. The CDR3 protein is CASSQSANTIYF. DNA for the CDR3: TGTGCCAGCAGCCAAAGCGCAAACACCATATATTTT.

This chain uses TRBV27 with TRBJ2-3; possibly TRBD1 for D (5 bases). The CDR3 is 15 residues long. With 3 bases removed from V and 0 bases from J, the gap between germline ends came to 10 bases. Germline V gene data show CDR1 as MNHEY and CDR2 as SMNVEV (reference sequence). In DNA, the CDR3 is TGTGCCAGCAGTTTCTTAGGGGCGAGCACAGATACGCAGTATTTT. It translates to CASSFLGASTDTQYF.

The gene calls are TRBV2 and TRBJ2-7, with 10 nucleotides matching TRBD1. The CDR3 extends over 14 amino acids. The ends lost 4 bases at V and 3 bases at J; junction bases unmatched: 3. Germline V lookup: CDR1 SNHLY, CDR2 FYNNEI. In nucleotides, the CDR3 is TGTGCCAGCAGTGGACAGGGGGCGGGCTACGAGCAGTACTTC. This codes for CASSGQGAGYEQYF.

The count of this clone is one. The J gene is TRBJ1-1, the V gene TRBV12-5; tentatively, D is TRBD1 (5 bases). Germline assignment: CDR1 LGHNT and CDR2 FRNRAP. This CDR3 comprises 12 residues. The V end lost 7 bases, the J end lost 7 bases, and 13 bases lay between the germline ends. The CDR3, as DNA: TGTGCTAGTGCTCCGCAGGGTGGTGAAGCTTTCTTT. Its translation is CASAPQGGEAFF.

This chain connects TRBV11-2 to TRBJ1-3; D is uncertain. Trimming shortened V by 5 bases and J by 0 bases, and 11 bases separated the two germline ends. CDR1 SGHAT and CDR2 FQNNGV come from the germline V gene. The CDR3 is 15 amino acids. The DNA for the CDR3 is TGTGCCAGCAGCCCCTGGAGGAGCTCTGGAAACACCATATATTTT. It is translated as CASSPWRSSGNTIYF.

J is TRBJ1-1 and V is TRBV10-3; D is unresolved. The ends were cut back, 6 bases at V and 0 bases at J, with 11 bases in the middle. The germline CDR1 and CDR2 sequences are ENHRY and SYGVKD. CDR3 length: 14 residues. CDR3 region: CAIRETTMNTEAFF. The CDR3, as DNA: TGTGCCATCAGAGAGACCACTATGAACACTGAAGCTTTCTTT.

V gene TRBV7-9 combines with J gene TRBJ2-1; no definite D call. V dropped 0 bases and J dropped 7 bases, with 22 bases sitting between them. Germline CDR1 reads SEHNR; CDR2 reads FQNEAQ (reference sequence). The CDR3 loop spans 18 amino acids. The CDR3 nucleotides read TGTGCCAGCAGCTTAGCGCTAAGAAGGTTTTCCGGCGGTAATGAGCAGTTCTTC. Translation: CASSLALRRFSGGNEQFF.

On this clone itself: In the same sample, other DNA sequences code for this CDR3. The chain has TRBV19 and TRBJ1-2; TRBD1 matches at 8 bases. The CDR3 is 14 residues long. The germline gives CDR1 LNHDA, CDR2 SQIVND (reference sequence). The ends lost 2 bases at V and 2 bases at J; junction bases unmatched: 1. As DNA, the CDR3 is TGTGCCAGTAGTATAAACAGGGGGAACTATGGCTACACCTTC. It translates to CASSINRGNYGYTF.

The chain employs TRBV15 and TRBJ2-5, with 7 nucleotides matching TRBD1. V trimming: 9 bases; J trimming: 5 bases; junction bases outside the gene matches: 12. The CDR3 spans 14 residues. CDR1 LNHNV and CDR2 YYDKDF come from the germline V gene (reference sequence). DNA for the CDR3: TGTGCCACAAGGCGAGGGGGCCCCCGGGAGACCCAGTACTTC. Encoded protein: CATRRGGPRETQYF.

The chain employs TRBV10-2 and TRBJ2-7; 9 nucleotides match TRBD1. From germline, CDR1 is WSHSY and CDR2 SAAADI. The CDR3 is 12 amino acids. V shed 2 bases, J shed 9 bases, and the junction held 2 bases outside the gene matches. In DNA form, the CDR3 reads TGCGCCAGCAGTGAGGGACAGGGGAGGCAGTACTTC. This translates into CASSEGQGRQYF.

The chain is built from TRBV12-3 or TRBV12-4 and TRBJ1-2; 7 bases align to TRBD1. V was clipped by 4 bases and J by 5 bases; unmatched bases: 4. The CDR3 is 13 residues long. CDR3 loop: CASSSPGQYGYTF. The CDR3 coding sequence is TGTGCCAGCAGTTCGCCGGGACAGTATGGCTACACCTTC.

V usage is TRBV19 and J usage is TRBJ2-1; TRBD2 matches 15 bases. V lost 3 bases and J lost 0; bases outside the gene matches: 9. The CDR3 sequence is 20 residues long. Germline values: CDR1 LNHDA, CDR2 SQIVND (reference sequence). The CDR3 protein is CASSISGLAGGKSSYNEQFF. The CDR3 DNA is TGTGCCAGTAGTATTTCGGGACTAGCGGGAGGCAAGAGCTCCTACAATGAGCAGTTCTTC.

The V and J genes are TRBV5-8 and TRBJ1-6, with no clear D. V lost 0 bases, J lost 7 bases, and 11 bases lay in between. Germline lookup yields CDR1 SGHTS and CDR2 YDEGEE. The CDR3 has 15 residues. The DNA of the CDR3 is TGTGCCAGCAGCTTGGAAGGCGGCACCAATTCACCCCTCCACTTT. Protein: CASSLEGGTNSPLHF.

About this clone itself: A much larger clone lies one base from this, so it may be a read error. The chain employs TRBV25-1 and TRBJ1-6, with 9 bases fitting TRBD1. This CDR3 region has 14 residues. In germline, CDR1 is MGHDK, CDR2 SYGVNS. With 7 bases clipped from V and 5 bases from J, the junction kept 3 bases outside the gene matches. The DNA for the CDR3 is TGTGCCAGCAATTGGGACAGGGATAATTCACCCCTCCACTTT. Translated, it gives CASNWDRDNSPLHF.

The chain employs TRBV7-2 and TRBJ2-1; the match to TRBD2 covers 8 bases. CDR3 length equals 15 residues. Losses at the gene ends were 5 bases for V and 8 bases for J; bases not matched to a gene: 11. Germline V gene lookup returns CDR1 SGHTA and CDR2 FQGNSA. Here the CDR3 DNA reads TGTGCCAGCAGCGAACGGGGGGGCCGTACCGATGAGCAGTTCTTC. It specifies CASSERGGRTDEQFF.

The CDR3 loop is CASSLVSAGARNEQFF. For the CDR3, the DNA is TGTGCCAGCAGCTTAGTGTCTGCGGGGGCGAGGAATGAGCAGTTCTTC. V usage is TRBV7-8 and J usage is TRBJ2-1; perhaps TRBD2 as D (7 bases). The CDR3 length is 16 residues. V was cut by 1 base and J by 7 bases, with 17 bases left in between. Germline V lookup: CDR1 SGHVS, CDR2 FQNEAQ.

V usage is TRBV18 and J usage is TRBJ1-1; the match to TRBD1 covers 9 bases. V dropped 4 bases and J dropped 5; count of bases not matched to a gene: 2. Germline V gene data show CDR1 as KGHSH and CDR2 as LQKENI. The CDR3 sequence is 13 residues long. The CDR3 region is CASSLTGGTEAFF. Written as DNA, the CDR3 is TGTGCCAGCTCACTGACAGGGGGGACTGAAGCTTTCTTT.

The chain links TRBV2 to TRBJ2-2; 12 nucleotides match TRBD2. CDR1 is SNHLY, CDR2 FYNNEI, per germline. The CDR3 is 16 amino acids. Trimming cost V 6 bases and J 4 bases; bases outside gene matches: 6. The CDR3 DNA is TGTGCCAGCAGGTGGACTAGCGGGGAGGGCACCGGGGAGCTGTTTTTT. Its protein is CASRWTSGEGTGELFF.

This clone appeared a few times. This chain connects TRBV19 to TRBJ2-1, with TRBD2 matching over 7 bases. With V trimmed by 11 bases and J by 5 bases, 6 bases remained unmatched. This CDR3 is built from 12 residues. Germline V gene data show CDR1 as LNHDA and CDR2 as SQIVND (reference sequence). DNA of the CDR3: TGTGCCGTATGGGGGGGGAACAATGAGCAGTTCTTC. This codes for CAVWGGNNEQFF.

This clone was recorded only once. This sequence joins TRBV6-6 and TRBJ2-5, with D maybe TRBD1 (5 bases). CDR3 length equals 12 residues. V was shortened by 5 bases and J by 5 bases, with 9 bases between the two germline ends. The V gene's germline CDR1 is MNHNY and CDR2 SVGAGI (reference sequence). Here the CDR3 reads CASSQHRETQYF. As DNA, the CDR3 is TGTGCCAGCAGTCAACACAGGGAGACCCAGTACTTC.